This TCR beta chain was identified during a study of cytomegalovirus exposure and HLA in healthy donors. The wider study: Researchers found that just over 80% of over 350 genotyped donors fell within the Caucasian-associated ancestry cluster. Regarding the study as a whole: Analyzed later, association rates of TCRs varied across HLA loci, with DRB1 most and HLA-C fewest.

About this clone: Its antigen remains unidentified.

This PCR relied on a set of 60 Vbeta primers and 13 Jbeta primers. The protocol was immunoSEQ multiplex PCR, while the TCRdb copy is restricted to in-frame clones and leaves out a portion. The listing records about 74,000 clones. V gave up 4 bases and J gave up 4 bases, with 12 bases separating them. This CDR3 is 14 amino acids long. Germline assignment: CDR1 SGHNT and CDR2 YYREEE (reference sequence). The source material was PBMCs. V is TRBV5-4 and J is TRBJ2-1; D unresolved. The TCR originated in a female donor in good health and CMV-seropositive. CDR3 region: CASSDKRSYNEQFF. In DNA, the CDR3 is TGTGCCAGCAGCGACAAAAGGTCATACAATGAGCAGTTCTTC.